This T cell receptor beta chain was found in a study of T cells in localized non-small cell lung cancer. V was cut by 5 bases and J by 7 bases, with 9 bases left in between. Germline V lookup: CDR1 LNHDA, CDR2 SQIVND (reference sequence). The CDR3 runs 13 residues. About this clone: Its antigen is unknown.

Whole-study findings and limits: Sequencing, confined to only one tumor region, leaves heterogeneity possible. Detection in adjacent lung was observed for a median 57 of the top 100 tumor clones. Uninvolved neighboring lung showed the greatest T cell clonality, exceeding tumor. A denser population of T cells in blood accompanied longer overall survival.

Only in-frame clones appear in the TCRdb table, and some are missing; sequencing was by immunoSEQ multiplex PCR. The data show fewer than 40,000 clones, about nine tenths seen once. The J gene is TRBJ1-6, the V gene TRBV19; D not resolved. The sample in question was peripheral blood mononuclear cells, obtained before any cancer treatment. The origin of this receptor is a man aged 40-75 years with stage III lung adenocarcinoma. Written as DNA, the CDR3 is TGTGCCAGTAGTCAGCGCAGAAATTCACCCCTCCACTTT. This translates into CASSQRRNSPLHF. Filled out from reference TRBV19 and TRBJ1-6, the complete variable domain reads DGGITQSPKYLFRKEGQNVTLSCEQNLNHDAMYWYRQDPGQGLRLIYYSQIVNDFQKGDIAEGYSVSREKKESFPLTVTSAQKNPTAFYLCASSQRRNSPLHFGNGTRLTVT.